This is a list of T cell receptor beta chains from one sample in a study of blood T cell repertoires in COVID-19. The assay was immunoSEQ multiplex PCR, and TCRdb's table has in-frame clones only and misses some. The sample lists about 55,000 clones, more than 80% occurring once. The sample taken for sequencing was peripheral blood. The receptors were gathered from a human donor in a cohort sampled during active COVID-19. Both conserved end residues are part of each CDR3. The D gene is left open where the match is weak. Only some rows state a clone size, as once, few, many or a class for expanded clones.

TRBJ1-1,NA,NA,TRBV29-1,TGCAGCGTTACGTGGGGCGCTGAAGCTTTCTTT,CSVTWGAEAFF
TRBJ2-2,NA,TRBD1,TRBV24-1,TGTGCCACCAGTGATCCGGCCCGGGACAGCGCGAACACCGGGGAGCTGTTTTTT,CATSDPARDSANTGELFF
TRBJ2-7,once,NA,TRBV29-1,TGCAGCGCCGCCCGACAGGCGAGCGAGCAGTACTTC,CSAARQASEQYF
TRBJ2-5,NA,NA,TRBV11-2,TGTGCCAGCAGCTTAGGCTACCCGGAGACCCAGTACTTC,CASSLGYPETQYF
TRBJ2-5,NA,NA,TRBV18,TGTGCCAGCTCACCTAGCGGAGAGACCCAGTACTTC,CASSPSGETQYF
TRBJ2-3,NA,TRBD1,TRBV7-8,TGTGCCAGCAGCTGGGACCGGGACAGGGGGCTTACAGATACGCAGTATTTT,CASSWDRDRGLTDTQYF
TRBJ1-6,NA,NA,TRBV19,TGTGCCAGTAGTATCGGGTGGAATTCACCCCTCCACTTT,CASSIGWNSPLHF
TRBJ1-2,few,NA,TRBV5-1,TGCGCCAGCAGCTTAGGATGGTCGGGGGGCGCGGCTAACTATGGCTACACCTTC,CASSLGWSGGAANYGYTF
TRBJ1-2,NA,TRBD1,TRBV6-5,TGTGCCAGCAGCCGGACAGGAAGTTACTATGGCTACACCTTC,CASSRTGSYYGYTF
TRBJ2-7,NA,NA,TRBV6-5,TGTGCCAGCAGCGCCCGACAGTACGAGCAGTACTTC,CASSARQYEQYF
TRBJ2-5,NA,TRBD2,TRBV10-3,TGTGCCATCAGTGTATTAGGGCCGACGGGACTAGCGGGAGGGCCCGCCGGGGCCCAGTACTTC,CAISVLGPTGLAGGPAGAQYF
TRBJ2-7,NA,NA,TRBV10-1,TGCGCCAGCAGTGAGGTCGTGGGCACCCCCTACGAGCAGTACTTC,CASSEVVGTPYEQYF
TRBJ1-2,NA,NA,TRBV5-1,TGCGCCAGCAGCTTAGGATCGACAGCCCCTTGGGGCTACACCTTC,CASSLGSTAPWGYTF
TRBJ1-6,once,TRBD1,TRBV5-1,TGCGCCAGCAGCCCTACCAGCAGGGGGGATAATTCACCCCTCCACTTT,CASSPTSRGDNSPLHF
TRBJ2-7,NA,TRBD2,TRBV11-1,TGTGCCAGCAGCTTAGATTCGACTAGCGGATACGAGCAGTACTTC,CASSLDSTSGYEQYF
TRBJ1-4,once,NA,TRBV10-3,TGTGCCATCAGTGAGTCATCAGCTAATGAAAAACTGTTTTTT,CAISESSANEKLFF
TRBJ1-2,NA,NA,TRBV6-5,TGTGCCAGCAGGGGCGGGGGGTTTGACTATGGCTACACCTTC,CASRGGGFDYGYTF
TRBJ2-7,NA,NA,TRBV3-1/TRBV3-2,TGTGCCAGCAGCCTCGCAGGCCTTAGGGAGCAGTACTTC,CASSLAGLREQYF
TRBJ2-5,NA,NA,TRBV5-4,TGTGCCAGCAGCTTGGACCCCACAGGAATGGAGACCCAGTACTTC,CASSLDPTGMETQYF
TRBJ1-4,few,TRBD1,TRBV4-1,TGCGCCAGCAGCCAAGAGGGGACAGGAACGGAAAAACTGTTTTTT,CASSQEGTGTEKLFF
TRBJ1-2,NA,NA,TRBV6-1,TGTGCCAGCAGTGAAGCGCGGTCCGGATGGGGCTACACCTTC,CASSEARSGWGYTF
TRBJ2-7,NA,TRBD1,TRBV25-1,TGTGCCAGCAGTAACCCCGGGACAGGGACCTACGAGCAGTACTTC,CASSNPGTGTYEQYF
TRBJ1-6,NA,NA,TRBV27,TGTGCCAGCAGTGCGGGGGGAGGGTACCCCTTTAGGGCACCCCTCCACTTT,CASSAGGGYPFRAPLHF
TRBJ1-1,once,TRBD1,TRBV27,TGTGCCAGCAGTTCCCACCGGACAGGGGGCACTGAAGCTTTCTTT,CASSSHRTGGTEAFF
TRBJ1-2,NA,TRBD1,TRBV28,TGTGCCAGCACCGGGACAGCAACTAACTATGGCTACACCTTC,CASTGTATNYGYTF
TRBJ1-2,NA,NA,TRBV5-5,TGTGCCAGCAGCCGAGGACAGTGGTATGGCTACACCTTC,CASSRGQWYGYTF
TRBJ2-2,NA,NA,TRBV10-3,TGTGCTTCGGCCCAGGTGCGCACCGGGGAGCTGTTTTTT,CASAQVRTGELFF
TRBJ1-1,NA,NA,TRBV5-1,TGCGCCAGCAGCTTCGGGGGGACGTTTGGTACTGAAGCTTTCTTT,CASSFGGTFGTEAFF
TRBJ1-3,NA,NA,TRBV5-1,TGCGCCAGCAGCTCTGAACAAAACTACCCTCTTGCCGGAAACACCATATATTTT,CASSSEQNYPLAGNTIYF
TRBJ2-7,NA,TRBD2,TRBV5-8,TGTGCCAGCAGCCCCCGGGGGGACGAGCAGTACTTC,CASSPRGDEQYF
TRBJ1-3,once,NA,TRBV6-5,TGTGCCAGCTCCCTCCCGCGGGATAGTGGAAACACCATATATTTT,CASSLPRDSGNTIYF
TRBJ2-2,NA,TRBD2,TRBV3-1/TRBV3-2,TGTGCCAGCAGCTCCCGGTCTAGCGGGAACACCGGGGAGCTGTTTTTT,CASSSRSSGNTGELFF
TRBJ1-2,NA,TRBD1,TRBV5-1,TGCGCCAGCAGCGCGGGGACAGGGGCCATTAACTATGGCTACACCTTC,CASSAGTGAINYGYTF
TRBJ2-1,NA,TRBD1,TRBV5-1,TGCGCCAGCAGCCTAACGCCAGGGGGCGCTAACAATGAGCAGTTCTTC,CASSLTPGGANNEQFF
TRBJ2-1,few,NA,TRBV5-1,TGCGCCAGCAGCTTGTCGACTAGTAGGGTTAATGAGCAGTTCTTC,CASSLSTSRVNEQFF
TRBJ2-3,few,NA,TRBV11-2,TGTGCCAGCAGCTTAAGTACCGTAGGCACAGATACGCAGTATTTT,CASSLSTVGTDTQYF
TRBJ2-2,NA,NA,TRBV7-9,TGTGCCAGCAGCCCACCGGGACTCTTACCCGGCGGGGAGCTGTTTTTT,CASSPPGLLPGGELFF
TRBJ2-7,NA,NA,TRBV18,TGTGCCAGCTCACCACCGAATCTAAGGACTGCCTACGAGCAGTACTTC,CASSPPNLRTAYEQYF
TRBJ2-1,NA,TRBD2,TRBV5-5,TGTGCCAGCAGCTTATCACTAGCGTACAATGAGCAGTTCTTC,CASSLSLAYNEQFF
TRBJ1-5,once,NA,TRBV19,TGTGCCAGTAGTCCCCTCTCGGCCGGGAATCAGCCCCAGCATTTT,CASSPLSAGNQPQHF
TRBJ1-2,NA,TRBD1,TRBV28,TGTGCCAGCAGCCGACAGGGTGTTAGGTATGGCTACACCTTC,CASSRQGVRYGYTF
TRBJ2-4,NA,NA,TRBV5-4,TGTGCCAGCAGCTTGGGGAGCCCAGACATTCAGTACTTC,CASSLGSPDIQYF
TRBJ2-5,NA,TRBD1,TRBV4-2,TGTGCCAGCAGCCAAGGCGACAGGGGGGAGACCCAGTACTTC,CASSQGDRGETQYF
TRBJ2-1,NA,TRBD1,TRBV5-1,TGCGCCAGCAGCTATTACTCAGGGGGCTCCTACAATGAGCAGTTCTTC,CASSYYSGGSYNEQFF
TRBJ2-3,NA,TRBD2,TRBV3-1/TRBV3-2,TGTGCCAGCAGCAGCGGGAGCTTGATAGATACGCAGTATTTT,CASSSGSLIDTQYF
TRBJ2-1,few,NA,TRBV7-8,TGTGCCAGCAGCCTACTCTACAATGAGCAGTTCTTC,CASSLLYNEQFF
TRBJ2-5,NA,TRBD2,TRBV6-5,TGTGCCAGCGATCGAGCGGGAGGGCCCGAGACCCAGTACTTC,CASDRAGGPETQYF
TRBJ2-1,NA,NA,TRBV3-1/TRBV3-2,TGTGCCAGCAGCCACACACTAGAATTCGGTAATGAGCAGTTCTTC,CASSHTLEFGNEQFF
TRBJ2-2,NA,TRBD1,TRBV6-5,TGTGCCAGCAGAGTGACAGGGGAAACCGGGGAGCTGTTTTTT,CASRVTGETGELFF
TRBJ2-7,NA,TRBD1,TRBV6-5,TGTGCCAGCAGTAGGACAGGGTTCTACGAGCAGTACTTC,CASSRTGFYEQYF
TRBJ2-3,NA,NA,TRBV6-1,TGTGCCAGCAGTGAAGGGCAGGGGCTCACCACAGATACGCAGTATTTT,CASSEGQGLTTDTQYF
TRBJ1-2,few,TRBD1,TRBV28,TGTGCCAGCAGTTCTACAGGGGGCGCGAAATACTATGGCTACACCTTC,CASSSTGGAKYYGYTF